The clone carrying this T cell receptor (beta chain) was observed a handful of times. Its target is not known. Unique molecular identifiers had been added to the TCR beta cDNA libraries. Using its own MiXCR run on the PCR reads, TCRdb lists one record per CDR3 protein. Of hundreds of thousands of distinct CDR3 sequences listed, approximately 59% are singletons. This specimen belongs to a study of post-analysis software for immune sequencing data. Overall study findings and caveats: TRBV5-6, TRBV5-1 and TRBV20-1 belonged to a set of roughly five TRBV segments that were more frequent in patients than controls.

The CDR3 consists of 14 residues. V lost 1 base and J lost 6, with 13 bases in between. Germline CDR1 reads SGHNT; CDR2 reads YYREEE (reference sequence). The sample was blood. The chain carries TRBV5-4 and TRBJ1-1, with TRBD1 as a possible D gene (5 bases). The receptor was derived from a girl aged 2 to 10 with multiple sclerosis. CDR3 sequence reads: CASSLPGRGAEAFF. The CDR3 nucleotides are TGTGCCAGCAGCTTGCCAGGTAGAGGGGCTGAAGCTTTCTTT.